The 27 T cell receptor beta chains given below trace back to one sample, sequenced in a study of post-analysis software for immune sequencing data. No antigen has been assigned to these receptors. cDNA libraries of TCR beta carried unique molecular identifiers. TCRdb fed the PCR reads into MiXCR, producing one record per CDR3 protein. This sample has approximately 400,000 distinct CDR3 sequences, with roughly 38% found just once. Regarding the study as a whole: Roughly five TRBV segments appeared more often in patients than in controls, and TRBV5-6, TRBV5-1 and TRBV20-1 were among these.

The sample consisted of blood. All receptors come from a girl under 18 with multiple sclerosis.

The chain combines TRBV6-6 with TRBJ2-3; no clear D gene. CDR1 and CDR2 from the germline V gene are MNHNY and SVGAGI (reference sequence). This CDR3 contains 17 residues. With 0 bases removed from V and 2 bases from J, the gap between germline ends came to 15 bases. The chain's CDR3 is CASSYSSSGAYTDTQYF. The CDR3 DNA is TGTGCCAGCAGTTACTCGTCGTCAGGCGCATACACAGATACGCAGTATTTT.

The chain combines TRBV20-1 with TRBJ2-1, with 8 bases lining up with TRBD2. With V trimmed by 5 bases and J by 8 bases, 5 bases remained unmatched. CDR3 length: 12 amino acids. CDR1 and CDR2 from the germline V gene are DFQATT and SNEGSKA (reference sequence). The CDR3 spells CSARTSKHEQFF. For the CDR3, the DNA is TGCAGTGCTCGGACTAGCAAGCATGAGCAGTTCTTC.

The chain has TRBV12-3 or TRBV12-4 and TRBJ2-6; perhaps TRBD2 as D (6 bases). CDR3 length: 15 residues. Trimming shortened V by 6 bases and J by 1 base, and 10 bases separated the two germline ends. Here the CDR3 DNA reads TGTGCCAGCAGAGTGGGAGGATCTGGGGCCAACGTCCTGACTTTC. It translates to CASRVGGSGANVLTF.

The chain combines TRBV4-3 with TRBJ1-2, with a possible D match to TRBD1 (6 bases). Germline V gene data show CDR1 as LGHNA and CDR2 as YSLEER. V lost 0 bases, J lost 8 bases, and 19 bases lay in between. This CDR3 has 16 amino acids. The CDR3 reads CASSQDRGAWERGYTF. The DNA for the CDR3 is TGCGCCAGCAGCCAAGATCGGGGGGCCTGGGAGCGCGGCTACACCTTC.

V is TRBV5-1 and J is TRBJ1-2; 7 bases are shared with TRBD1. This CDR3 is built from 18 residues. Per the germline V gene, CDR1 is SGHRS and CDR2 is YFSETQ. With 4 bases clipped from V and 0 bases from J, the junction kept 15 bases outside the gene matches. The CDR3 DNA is TGCGCCAGCAGCCTCGGATGGACAGGCAAAACCTCTAACTATGGCTACACCTTC. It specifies CASSLGWTGKTSNYGYTF.

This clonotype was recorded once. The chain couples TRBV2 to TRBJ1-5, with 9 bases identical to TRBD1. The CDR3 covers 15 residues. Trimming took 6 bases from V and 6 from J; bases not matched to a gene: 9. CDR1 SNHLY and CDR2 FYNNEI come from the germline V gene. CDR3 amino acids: CASSVDRGRGQPQHF. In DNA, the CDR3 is TGTGCCAGCAGCGTTGACAGGGGGAGAGGTCAGCCCCAGCATTTT.

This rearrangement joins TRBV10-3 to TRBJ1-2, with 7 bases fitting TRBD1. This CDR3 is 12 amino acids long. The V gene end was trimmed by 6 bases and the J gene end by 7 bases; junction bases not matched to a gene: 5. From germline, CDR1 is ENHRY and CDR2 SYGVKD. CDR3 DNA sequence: TGTGCCATCAGCCAGACAGGGTCTGGCTACACCTTC. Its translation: CAISQTGSGYTF.

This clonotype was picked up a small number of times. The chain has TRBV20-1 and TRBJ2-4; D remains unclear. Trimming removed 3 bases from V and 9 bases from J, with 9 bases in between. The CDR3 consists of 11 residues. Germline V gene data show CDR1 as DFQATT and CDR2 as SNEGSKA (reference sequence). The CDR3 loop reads CSARYSTIQYF. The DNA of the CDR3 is TGCAGTGCTAGGTACAGCACCATTCAGTACTTC.

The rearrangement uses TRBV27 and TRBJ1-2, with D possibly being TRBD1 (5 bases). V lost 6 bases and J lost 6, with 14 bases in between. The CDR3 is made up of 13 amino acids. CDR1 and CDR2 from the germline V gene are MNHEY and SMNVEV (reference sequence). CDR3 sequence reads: CASSPGPGNGYTF. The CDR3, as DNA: TGTGCCAGCAGCCCGGGACCCGGCAATGGCTACACCTTC.

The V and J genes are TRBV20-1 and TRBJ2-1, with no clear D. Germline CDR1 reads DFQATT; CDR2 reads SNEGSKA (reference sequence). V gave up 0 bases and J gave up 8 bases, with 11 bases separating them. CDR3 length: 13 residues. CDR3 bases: TGCAGTGCTAGAGATTGGGGTGGCGATGAGCAGTTCTTC. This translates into CSARDWGGDEQFF.

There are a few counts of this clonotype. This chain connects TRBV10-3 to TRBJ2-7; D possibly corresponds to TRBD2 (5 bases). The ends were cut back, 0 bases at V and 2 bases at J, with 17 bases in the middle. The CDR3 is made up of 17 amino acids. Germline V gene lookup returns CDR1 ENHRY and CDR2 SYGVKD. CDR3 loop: CAISESIMQGLTYEQYF. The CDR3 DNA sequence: TGTGCCATCAGTGAGTCGATCATGCAAGGACTCACCTACGAGCAGTACTTC.

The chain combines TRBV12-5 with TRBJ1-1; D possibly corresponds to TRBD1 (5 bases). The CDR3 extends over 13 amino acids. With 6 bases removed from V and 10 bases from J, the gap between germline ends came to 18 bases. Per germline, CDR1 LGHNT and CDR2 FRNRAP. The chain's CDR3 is CASGQGLNAGAFF. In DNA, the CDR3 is TGTGCTAGTGGGCAGGGCCTGAACGCTGGAGCTTTCTTT. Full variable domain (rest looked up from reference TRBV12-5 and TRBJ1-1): DARVTQTPRHKVTEMGQEVTMRCQPILGHNTVFWYRQTMMQGLELLAYFRNRAPLDDSGMPKDRFSAEMPDATLATLKIQPSEPRDSAVYFCASGQGLNAGAFFGQGTRLTVV.

This CDR3 reads CASSPQGREWYGYTF. The CDR3 DNA follows: TGTGCCAGTTCCCCACAGGGGCGCGAATGGTATGGCTACACCTTC. The chain is built from TRBV7-8 and TRBJ1-2; 7 bases are a match to TRBD1. This CDR3 is 15 amino acids long. The V gene's germline CDR1 is SGHVS and CDR2 FQNEAQ. V dropped 9 bases and J dropped 5; count of bases not matched to a gene: 15.

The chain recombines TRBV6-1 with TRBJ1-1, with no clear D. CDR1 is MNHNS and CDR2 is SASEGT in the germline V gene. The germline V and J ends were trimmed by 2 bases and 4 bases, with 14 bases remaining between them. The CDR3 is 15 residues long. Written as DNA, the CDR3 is TGTGCCAGCAGTGAACCTTATCACAGTGTCACTGAAGCTTTCTTT. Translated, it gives CASSEPYHSVTEAFF.

CDR3 sequence reads: CASSSWRRQYF. The CDR3 bases are TGTGCCAGCAGTTCGTGGCGGAGGCAGTACTTC. V usage is TRBV12-3 or TRBV12-4 and J usage is TRBJ2-4; D may be TRBD2 (5 bases). This CDR3 region has 11 residues. V dropped 4 bases and J dropped 13 bases, with 11 bases sitting between them.

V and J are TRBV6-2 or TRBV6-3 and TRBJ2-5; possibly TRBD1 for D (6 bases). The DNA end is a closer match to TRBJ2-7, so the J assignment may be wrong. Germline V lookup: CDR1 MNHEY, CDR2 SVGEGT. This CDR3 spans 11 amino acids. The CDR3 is CASNTGYEQYF. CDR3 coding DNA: TGTGCCAGCAACACAGGGTACGAGCAGTACTTC.

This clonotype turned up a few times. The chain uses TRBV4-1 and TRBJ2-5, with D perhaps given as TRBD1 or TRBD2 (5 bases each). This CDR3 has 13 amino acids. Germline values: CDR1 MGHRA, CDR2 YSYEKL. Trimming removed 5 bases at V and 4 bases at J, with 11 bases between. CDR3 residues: CASSIGARETQYF. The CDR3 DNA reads TGCGCCAGCAGCATCGGGGCGAGAGAGACCCAGTACTTC.

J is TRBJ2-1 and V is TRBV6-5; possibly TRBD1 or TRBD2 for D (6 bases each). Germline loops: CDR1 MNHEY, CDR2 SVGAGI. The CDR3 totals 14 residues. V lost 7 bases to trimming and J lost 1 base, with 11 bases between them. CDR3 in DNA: TGTGCCAGCACCCGGGGGCCTTCCTACAATGAGCAGTTCTTC. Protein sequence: CASTRGPSYNEQFF.

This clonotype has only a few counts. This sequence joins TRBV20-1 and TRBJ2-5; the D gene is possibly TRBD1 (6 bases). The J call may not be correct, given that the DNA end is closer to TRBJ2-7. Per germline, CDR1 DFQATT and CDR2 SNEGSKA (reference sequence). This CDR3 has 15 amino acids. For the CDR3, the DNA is TGCAGTGCTAACCGGGACACACCTCCCCTGGGCGAGCAGTACTTC. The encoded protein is CSANRDTPPLGEQYF.

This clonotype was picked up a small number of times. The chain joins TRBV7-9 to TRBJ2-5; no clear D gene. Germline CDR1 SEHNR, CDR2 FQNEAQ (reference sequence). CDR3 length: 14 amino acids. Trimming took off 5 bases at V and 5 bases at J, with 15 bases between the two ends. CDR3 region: CASSPGLGRETQYF. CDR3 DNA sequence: TGTGCCAGCAGCCCCGGGCTCGGAAGGGAGACCCAGTACTTC.

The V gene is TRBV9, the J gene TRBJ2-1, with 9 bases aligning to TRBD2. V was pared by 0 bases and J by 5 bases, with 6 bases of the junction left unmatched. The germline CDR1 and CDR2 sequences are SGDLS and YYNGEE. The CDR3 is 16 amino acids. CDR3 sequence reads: CASSVVGSGGNNEQFF. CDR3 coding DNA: TGTGCCAGCAGCGTAGTGGGTAGCGGGGGAAACAATGAGCAGTTCTTC.

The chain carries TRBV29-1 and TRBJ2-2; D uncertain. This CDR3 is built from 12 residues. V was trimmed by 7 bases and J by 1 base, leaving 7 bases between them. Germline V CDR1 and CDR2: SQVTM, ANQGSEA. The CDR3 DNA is TGCAGCGCCCTACAGAACACCGGGGAGCTGTTTTTT. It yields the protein CSALQNTGELFF.

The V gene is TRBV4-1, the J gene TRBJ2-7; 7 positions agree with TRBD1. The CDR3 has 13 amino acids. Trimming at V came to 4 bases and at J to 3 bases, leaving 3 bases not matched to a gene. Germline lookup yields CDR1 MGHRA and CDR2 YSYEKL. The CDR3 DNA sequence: TGCGCCAGCAGCCTGACAGGGATCTACGAGCAGTACTTC. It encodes CASSLTGIYEQYF.

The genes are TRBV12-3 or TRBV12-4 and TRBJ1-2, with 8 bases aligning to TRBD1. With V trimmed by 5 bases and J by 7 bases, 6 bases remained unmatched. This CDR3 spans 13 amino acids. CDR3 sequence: CASSQQGAGGYTF. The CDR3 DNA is TGTGCCAGCAGTCAGCAGGGGGCCGGTGGCTACACCTTC.

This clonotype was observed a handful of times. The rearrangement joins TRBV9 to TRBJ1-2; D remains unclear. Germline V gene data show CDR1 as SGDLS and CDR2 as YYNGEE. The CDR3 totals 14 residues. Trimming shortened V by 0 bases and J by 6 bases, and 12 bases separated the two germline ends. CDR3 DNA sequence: TGTGCCAGCAGCGTAGGAGGGAATTCCGATGGCTACACCTTC. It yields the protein CASSVGGNSDGYTF.

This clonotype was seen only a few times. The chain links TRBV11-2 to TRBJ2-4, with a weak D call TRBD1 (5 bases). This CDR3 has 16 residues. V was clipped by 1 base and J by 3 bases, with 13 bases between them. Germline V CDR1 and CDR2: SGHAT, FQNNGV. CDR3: CASSLGLQGGKNIQYF. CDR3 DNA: TGTGCCAGCAGCTTAGGTCTGCAGGGCGGCAAAAACATTCAGTACTTC.

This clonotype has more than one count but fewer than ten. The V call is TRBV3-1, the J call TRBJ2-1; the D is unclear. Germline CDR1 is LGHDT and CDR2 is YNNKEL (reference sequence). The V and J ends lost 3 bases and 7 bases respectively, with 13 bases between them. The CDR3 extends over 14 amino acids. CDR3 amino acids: CASSQQLGTNEQFF. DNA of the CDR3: TGTGCCAGCAGCCAGCAGCTAGGAACGAATGAGCAGTTCTTC.